This T cell receptor (beta chain) stems from a study of regulatory T cells in long-lasting Graves disease. Background on the study: Persistent Graves' disease meant over 5 years of antithyroid drugs with positive TSH receptor antibodies.

In its sample, this clonotype was seen a few times. J was trimmed by 6 bases and V by 6 bases; bases with no gene match: 11. The CDR3 is 14 residues long. The germline V gene encodes CDR1 KGHSH and CDR2 LQKENI. CDR3 regions were amplified by Arm-PCR using iRepertoire HTBI primers to build TCR beta libraries. TCRdb used MiXCR to reprocess the multiplex PCR reads, holding one entry per CDR3 protein. Here the sample spans almost 350,000 distinct CDR3 sequences, roughly a fifth being singletons. Time point: persistent/refractory GD, antithyroid drugs over 5 years with positive TRAb. Following extraction of RNA from PBMCs, that RNA was used to make the TCR library.

J is TRBJ2-7 and V is TRBV18; the match to TRBD1 covers 7 bases. Specimen: peripheral blood mononuclear cells (PBMCs), collected when the disease was refractory, from a patient treated with antithyroid drugs. This clonotype originated in a female donor with Graves disease. The CDR3 sequence: CASSAQGSSGEQYF. The CDR3 DNA is TGTGCCAGCTCTGCACAGGGGAGTTCGGGCGAGCAGTACTTC.